This paragraph reports one T cell receptor beta chain. These data originate in a study of control samples from healthy donors and cancer patients. The CDR3 runs 14 residues. CDR1 and CDR2 from the germline V gene are SQVTM and ANQGSEA. The V and J ends lost 6 bases and 6 bases respectively, with 21 bases between them. TCRdb keeps only in-frame clones here, not all; method: immunoSEQ multiplex PCR. The sample lists 150,000 to 200,000 clones, more than 80% seen once, with approximately 1.4% in the top ten. Sequenced sample: blood. The source of this sequence is a young man in good health. V gene TRBV29-1 combines with J gene TRBJ2-7, with TRBD1 as a possible D gene (6 bases). The CDR3 sequence is CSVKGTSTISEQYF. The CDR3 DNA reads as TGCAGCGTGAAAGGGACATCTACTATTTCCGAGCAGTACTTC.